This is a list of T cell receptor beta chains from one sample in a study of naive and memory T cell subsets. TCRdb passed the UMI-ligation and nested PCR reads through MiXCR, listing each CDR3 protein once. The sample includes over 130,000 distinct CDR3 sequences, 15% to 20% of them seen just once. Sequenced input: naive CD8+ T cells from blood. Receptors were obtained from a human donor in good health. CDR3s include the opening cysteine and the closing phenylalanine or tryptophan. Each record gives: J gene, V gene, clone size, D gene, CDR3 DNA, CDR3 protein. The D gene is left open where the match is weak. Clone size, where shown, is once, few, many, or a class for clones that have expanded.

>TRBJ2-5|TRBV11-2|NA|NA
TGTGCCAGCAGCATCGGGGAATACCAAGAGACCCAGTACTTC
CASSIGEYQETQYF
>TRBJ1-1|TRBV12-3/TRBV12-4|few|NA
TGTGCCAGCAGTACAGGGTTTGCCACTGAAGCTTTCTTT
CASSTGFATEAFF
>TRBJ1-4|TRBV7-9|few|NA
TGTGCCAGCAGCTCGACGGAGAAAAGGGAAAAACTGTTTTTT
CASSSTEKREKLFF
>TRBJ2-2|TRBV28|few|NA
TGTGCCAGCAGTTCGGTGAACACCGGGGAGCTGTTTTTT
CASSSVNTGELFF
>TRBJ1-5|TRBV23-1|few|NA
TGCGCCAGCAGTCAATTGAGGACGAGAGGGGCAGGTCAGCCCCAGCATTTT
CASSQLRTRGAGQPQHF
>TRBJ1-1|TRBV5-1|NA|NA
TGCGCCAGCAGCCTATACTATCCACGGGGTAGTGCCACTGAAGCTTTCTTT
CASSLYYPRGSATEAFF
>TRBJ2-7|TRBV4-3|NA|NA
TGCGCCAGCAGCCAAGATATCTCAGGCGGGCCCTACGAGCAGTACTTC
CASSQDISGGPYEQYF
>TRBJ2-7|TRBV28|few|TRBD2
TGTGCCAGCAGCCCACTAGCGGGAGGGGAATCCTACGAGCAGTACTTC
CASSPLAGGESYEQYF
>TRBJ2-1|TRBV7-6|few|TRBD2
TGTGCCAGCAGCCATCGGGGACTAGCGGGAGATTCCTCCCTCGATGAGCAGTTCTTC
CASSHRGLAGDSSLDEQFF
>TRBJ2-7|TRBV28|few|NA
TGTGCCAGCAGTTTAGGTATTTACGAGCAGTACTTC
CASSLGIYEQYF
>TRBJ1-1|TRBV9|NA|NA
TGTGCCAGCGCTAGGGAAATCAACACTGAAGCTTTCTTT
CASAREINTEAFF
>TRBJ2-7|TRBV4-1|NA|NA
TGCGCCAGCAGCCAAGAAAAGACCTACGAGCAGTACTTC
CASSQEKTYEQYF
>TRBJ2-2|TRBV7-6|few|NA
TGTGCCAGCAGCTTAGAGTTGGCCGAGAACACCGGGGAGCTGTTTTTT
CASSLELAENTGELFF
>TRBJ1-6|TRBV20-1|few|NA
TGCAGTGCTAGGGGGCGAGGTTCACCCCTCCACTTT
CSARGRGSPLHF
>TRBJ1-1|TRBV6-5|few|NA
TGTGCCAGCAGTTACCCCGGAGACACTGAAGCTTTCTTT
CASSYPGDTEAFF
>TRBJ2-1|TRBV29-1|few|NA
TGCAGCGTCCGAAGTGGGGACTTCCCTAGCTCCTACAATGAGCAGTTCTTC
CSVRSGDFPSSYNEQFF
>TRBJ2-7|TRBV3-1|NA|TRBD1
TGTGCCAGCAGCCTTGTGACAGGGACAGGGGGCTACGAGCAGTACTTC
CASSLVTGTGGYEQYF
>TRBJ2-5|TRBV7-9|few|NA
TGTGCCAGCAGCTTACCAGTACGCGGGGTGGAGACCCAGTACTTC
CASSLPVRGVETQYF
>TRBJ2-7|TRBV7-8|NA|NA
TGTGCCAGCAGCGCTGGGGAGGGACACACGATCTACGAGCAGTACTTC
CASSAGEGHTIYEQYF
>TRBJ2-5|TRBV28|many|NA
TGTGCCAGCAGTTTGGGGGGGGGCTTGAAGACCCAGTACTTC
CASSLGGGLKTQYF
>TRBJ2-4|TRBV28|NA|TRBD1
TGTGCCAGCAGTCCTGGGACAGAACCCCAATACGAGTTCGAAAACATTCAGTACTTC
CASSPGTEPQYEFENIQYF
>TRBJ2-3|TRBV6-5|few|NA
TGTGCCAGCAGTTATGGCACTAGATTTCCCACAGATACGCAGTATTTT
CASSYGTRFPTDTQYF
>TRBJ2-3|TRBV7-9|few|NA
TGTGCCAGCGGCGGGAATCCCACAGATACGCAGTATTTT
CASGGNPTDTQYF
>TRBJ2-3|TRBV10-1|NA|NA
TGCGCCAGCAGTAGGACAACCGATTCCCTCACAGATACGCAGTATTTT
CASSRTTDSLTDTQYF
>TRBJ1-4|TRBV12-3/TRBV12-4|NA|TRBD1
TGTGCCAGCAGTTTATTAGCAGGGGGTGCGAATGAAAAACTGTTTTTT
CASSLLAGGANEKLFF
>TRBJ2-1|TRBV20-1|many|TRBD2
TGCAGTGCTGGATGGACTAGCGGGAGGGGCGATGAGCAGTTCTTC
CSAGWTSGRGDEQFF
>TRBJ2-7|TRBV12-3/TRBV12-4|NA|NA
TGTGCCAGCAGTTTGGCGGGGTTTTCCTACGAGCAGTACTTC
CASSLAGFSYEQYF
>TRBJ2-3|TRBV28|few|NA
TGTGCCAGCAGTTATCCTCCCGCGGGGCTCACAGATACGCAGTATTTT
CASSYPPAGLTDTQYF
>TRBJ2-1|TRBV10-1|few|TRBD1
TGCGCCAGCAGTTCAGAAACAGGGGGGCAGTTCTTC
CASSSETGGQFF
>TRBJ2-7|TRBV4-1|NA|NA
TGCGCCAGCAGCCAAGAAGCCCAGGGTACCTACGAGCAGTACTTC
CASSQEAQGTYEQYF
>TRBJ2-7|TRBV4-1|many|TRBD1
TGCGCCAGCAGCCAAGAGTGGACAGGGGCCTACGAGCAGTACTTC
CASSQEWTGAYEQYF
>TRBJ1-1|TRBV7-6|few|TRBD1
TGTGCCAGCAGCTTAACAGGGGGCGGAGACACTGAAGCTTTCTTT
CASSLTGGGDTEAFF
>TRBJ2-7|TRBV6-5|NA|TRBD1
TGTGCCAGCAGTCACGGCACAGGGGGAACCTACGAGCAGTACTTC
CASSHGTGGTYEQYF
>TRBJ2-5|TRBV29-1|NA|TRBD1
TGCAGCGTTGAAGGCTTCGGACAGGGAAGGGAGACCCAGTACTTC
CSVEGFGQGRETQYF
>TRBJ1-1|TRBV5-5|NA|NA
TGTGCCAGCAGCTTGGGGGGATGGTCTGAAGCTTTCTTT
CASSLGGWSEAFF
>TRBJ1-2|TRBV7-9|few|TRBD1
TGTGCCAGCAGAAAGAGACAGGGAAACTATGGCTACACCTTC
CASRKRQGNYGYTF
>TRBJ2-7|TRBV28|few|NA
TGTGCCAGCAGTTTGTTGTCCACACTAACCTACGAGCAGTACTTC
CASSLLSTLTYEQYF
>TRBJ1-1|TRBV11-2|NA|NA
TGTGCCAGCAGCTTCCGGACTTTTGAAGCTTTCTTT
CASSFRTFEAFF
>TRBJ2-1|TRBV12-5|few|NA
TGTGCTAGTGGCCCACCTTTTCCAAGCTCCTACAATGAGCAGTTCTTC
CASGPPFPSSYNEQFF
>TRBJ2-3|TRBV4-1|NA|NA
TGCGCCAGCAGCCAAGTAACCAGTTTTTGGCAGTATTTT
CASSQVTSFWQYF
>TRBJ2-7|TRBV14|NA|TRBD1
TGTGCCAGCAGCCACGGCCCGGGACAGGGGCCCTTGGAGCAGTACTTC
CASSHGPGQGPLEQYF
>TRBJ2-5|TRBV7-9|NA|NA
TGTGCCAGCAGGGCGGGATTCCCGGAGACCCAGTACTTC
CASRAGFPETQYF
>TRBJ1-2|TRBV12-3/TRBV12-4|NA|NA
TGTGCCAGCAGTCCGACAGGTCCCAGCGATGGCTACACCTTC
CASSPTGPSDGYTF
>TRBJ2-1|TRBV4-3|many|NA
TGCGCCAGCAGTCCCGGGAACTACAATGAGCAGTTCTTC
CASSPGNYNEQFF
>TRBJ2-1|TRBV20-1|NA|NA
TGCAGTGGCGGCCTAGCCTACAATGAGCAGTTCTTC
CSGGLAYNEQFF
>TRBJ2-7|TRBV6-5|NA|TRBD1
TGTGCCAGCAGCCTTTGGACAGGACCGACCTACGAGCAGTACTTC
CASSLWTGPTYEQYF